This T cell receptor (beta chain) was documented in a study of CD4+ T cells in melanoma. Sequenced by immunoSEQ multiplex PCR; TCRdb stores in-frame clones only, minus some. The data hold about 140,000 clones, with around nine tenths observed a single time. V was shortened by 1 base and J by 6 bases, with 4 bases between the two germline ends. Germline CDR1 reads GTSNPN; CDR2 reads SVGIG (reference sequence). There are 12 residues in the CDR3. The TCR was taken from a human donor with melanoma. The chain recombines TRBV30 with TRBJ1-6; D ambiguous. CDR3 protein: CAWSAGNSPLHF. As DNA, the CDR3 is TGTGCCTGGAGTGCGGGTAATTCACCCCTCCACTTT.